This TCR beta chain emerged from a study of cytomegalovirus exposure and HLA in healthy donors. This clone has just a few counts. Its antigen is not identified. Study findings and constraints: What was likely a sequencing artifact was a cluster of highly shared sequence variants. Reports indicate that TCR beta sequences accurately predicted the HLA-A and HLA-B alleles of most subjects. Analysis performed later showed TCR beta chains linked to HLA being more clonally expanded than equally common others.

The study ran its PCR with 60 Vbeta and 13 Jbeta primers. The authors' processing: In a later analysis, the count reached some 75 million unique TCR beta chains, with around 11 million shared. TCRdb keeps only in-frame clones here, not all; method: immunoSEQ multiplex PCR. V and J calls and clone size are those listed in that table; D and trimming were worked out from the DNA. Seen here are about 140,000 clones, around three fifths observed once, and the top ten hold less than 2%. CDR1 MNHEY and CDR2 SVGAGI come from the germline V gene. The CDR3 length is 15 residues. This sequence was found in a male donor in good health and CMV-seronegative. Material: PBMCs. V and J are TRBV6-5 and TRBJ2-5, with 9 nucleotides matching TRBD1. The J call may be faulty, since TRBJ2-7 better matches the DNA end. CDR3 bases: TGTGCCAGCAGTTACGGGACAGGGAGTTCCTACGAGCAGTACTTC. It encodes CASSYGTGSSYEQYF.